This T cell receptor (beta chain) was sequenced for a study of shared clonotypes between healthy human individuals (dated by TCRdb to about 2020). A note on the overall study: Three men and a couple of women, aged 18 to 49 years, made up the cohort. For each donor, CD4 naive and CD4 memory were each given three plates, CD8 naive was given two plates, and CD8 memory was given one plate. Blood TCR repertoires of roughly five healthy adults were deeply sequenced to estimate repertoire size and the extent of clonotype sharing between individuals. Libraries were prepared and TCR repertoires were sequenced by different laboratories using diverse techniques, in order to increase sequencing depth and limit assay-specific biases. Between about 0.85 and 9.5 billion PBMCs per donor were obtained by leukapheresis.

Using the deep immunoSEQ assay, multiplex PCR amplified TCR CDR3 regions from genomic DNA. Extracted genomic DNA from each cell subset was spread evenly across all wells of several immunoSEQ 96-well plates, with each plate serving as a replicate. For sorted subsets, each replicate PCR was loaded with 200 ng genomic DNA, equivalent to some 31,000 T cell genomes. Purified libraries were measured with a Qubit 3.0 fluorometer, size-checked on a Bioanalyzer 2100, and measured again with the KAPA Library Quantification kit. Each immunoSEQ 96-well plate was sequenced on its own single-read 150-cycle Illumina NextSeq 550 flow cell. In the original analysis: Because the immunoSEQ output included only junctional sequences and no quality scores, the filtering could not be the same as the filtering used for full-length reads. Sequences were annotated with PyIR, a Python wrapper for IgBLAST v1.9, using IMGT germline references to assign V/J genes and CDR3. Reads were filtered out if the reads had weak V/J assignments (E-value above 1e-6), no CDR3, stop codons, out-of-frame junctions, or ambiguous translated residues. A V3J clonotype was defined by an identical inferred V gene, J gene, and CDR3 amino acid sequence. To compute the percentage overlap between repertoires, the number of shared unique clonotypes was divided by the size of the smaller repertoire. Richness of each repertoire was evaluated using RTK rarefaction, the Chao1 estimator, and Recon v2.1 estimates of unobserved clonotypes. For all TCRbeta clonotypes obtained by the gDNA method from a few donors, generation probabilities were computed with OLGA. TCRdb holds this immuneACCESS table with in-frame rearrangements only. Some clones are missing; in checked studies, unresolved V genes explain under half, and the rest has no known cause. That table furnishes V, J and clone size, whereas the DNA furnished D and trimming. Present in this sample are 2 million to 2.5 million clones, 80% to 95% of which were seen just once. The ten top clones hold about 0.38% of the sample.

Here is what the overall study found, with its caveats: Estimated clonotype richness was generally larger for naive than for memory subsets. Based on pairwise subsampling, the degree of clonotype sharing among donors was expected to be affected by sequencing depth. Because the study included a small number of donors, the genetic and exposure-history diversity represented was limited. Across a handful of donors, around 5% of naive CD4, roughly 3.8% of naive CD8, roughly 2.3% of memory CD4, and around 0.4% of memory CD8 clonotypes were shared. Rarefaction of sorted-subset datasets indicated incomplete sequencing despite the large sequencing depth. Sampling was limited to blood, and TCR repertoires in tissue likely differ from TCR repertoires in blood. Compared with non-shared clonotypes, the clonotypes found in all four sorted-subset donors had higher generation probabilities.

Donors were healthy HIV-negative adults with no recently reported acute infections or vaccinations. Only Caucasian adults living in Nashville, Tennessee, USA were represented among the donors. CD4+ T cells were enriched by magnetic negative selection, after which naive cells were positively selected on CD45RA and the negative fraction was taken as the memory subset. After blood collection by leukapheresis, PBMCs were isolated using Ficoll-Histopaque density gradient centrifugation and then cryopreserved in the vapor phase of liquid nitrogen. Purity and quantity of every magnetically sorted T cell population were checked by analytical flow cytometry. From each sorted fraction, genomic DNA was isolated and quantified by UV absorbance on a Nanodrop 2000c. With respect to this clone: Its antigen remains unidentified. No base-level quality is on record; no much larger clone is a single base apart.

Sequences were obtained from naive CD4+ T cells from PBMCs. Read against the paper, the sample's cell subset or site label means: CD45RA+ positively selected. This clonotype was sampled from a man aged 18 to 29 in good health. Some clones in this sample may be carry-over from other donors' samples.

The CDR3 protein sequence reads: CASSPDRAFDEQYF. The nucleotide sequence is given as TGTGCCAGCAGCCCCGACAGGGCTTTCGACGAGCAGTACTTC. The sequence joins TRBV11-2 to TRBJ2-7; 7 middle bases align to TRBD1. For CDR1 and CDR2, the germline V gene lists SGHAT and FQNNGV. At the junction V is shortened by 5 bases and J by 5 bases; bases outside the gene matches: 9. The CDR3 numbers 14 residues from cysteine through phenylalanine. CDR3 DNA only is kept here, 42 bases in frame from base 1.